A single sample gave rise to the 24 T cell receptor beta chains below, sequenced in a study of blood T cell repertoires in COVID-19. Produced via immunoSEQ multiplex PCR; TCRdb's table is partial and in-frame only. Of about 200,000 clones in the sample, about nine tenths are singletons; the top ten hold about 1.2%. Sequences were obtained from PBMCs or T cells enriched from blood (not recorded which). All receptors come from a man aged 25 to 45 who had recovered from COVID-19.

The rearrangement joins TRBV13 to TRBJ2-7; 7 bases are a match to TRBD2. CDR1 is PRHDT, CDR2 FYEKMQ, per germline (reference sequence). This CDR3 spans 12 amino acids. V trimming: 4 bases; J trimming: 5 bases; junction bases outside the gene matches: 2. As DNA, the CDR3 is TGTGCCAGCAGCTACACTAGCGACGAGCAGTACTTC. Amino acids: CASSYTSDEQYF.

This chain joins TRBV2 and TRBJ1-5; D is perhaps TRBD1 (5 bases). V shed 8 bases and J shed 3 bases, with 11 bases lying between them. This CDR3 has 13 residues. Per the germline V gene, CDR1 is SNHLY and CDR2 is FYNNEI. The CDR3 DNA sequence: TGTGCCAGCCGCCCAGGGATCAATCAGCCCCAGCATTTT. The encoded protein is CASRPGINQPQHF.

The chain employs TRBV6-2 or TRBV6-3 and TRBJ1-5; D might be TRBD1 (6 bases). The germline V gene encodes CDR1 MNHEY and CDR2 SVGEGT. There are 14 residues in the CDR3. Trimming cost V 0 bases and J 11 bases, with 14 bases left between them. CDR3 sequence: CASSYSRGQGAQHF. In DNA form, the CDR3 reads TGTGCCAGCAGTTACTCGAGGGGACAAGGGGCCCAGCATTTT.

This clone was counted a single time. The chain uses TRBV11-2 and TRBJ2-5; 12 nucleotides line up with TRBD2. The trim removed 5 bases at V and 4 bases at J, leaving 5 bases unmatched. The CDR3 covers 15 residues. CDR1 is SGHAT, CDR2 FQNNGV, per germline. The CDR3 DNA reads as TGTGCCAGCAGCACGGGACTAGCGGGCACAGAGACCCAGTACTTC. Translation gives CASSTGLAGTETQYF.

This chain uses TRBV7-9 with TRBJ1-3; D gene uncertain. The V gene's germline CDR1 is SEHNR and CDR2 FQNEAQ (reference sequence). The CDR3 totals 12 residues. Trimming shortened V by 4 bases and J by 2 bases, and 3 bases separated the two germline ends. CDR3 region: CASSSTGNTIYF. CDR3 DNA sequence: TGTGCCAGCAGCTCAACTGGAAACACCATATATTTT.

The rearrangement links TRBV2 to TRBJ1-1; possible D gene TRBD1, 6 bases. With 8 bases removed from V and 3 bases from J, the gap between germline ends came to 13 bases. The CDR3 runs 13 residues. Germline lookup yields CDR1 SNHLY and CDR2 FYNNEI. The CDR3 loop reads CASLQDRYTEAFF. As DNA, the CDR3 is TGTGCCAGCCTCCAGGACAGATACACTGAAGCTTTCTTT.

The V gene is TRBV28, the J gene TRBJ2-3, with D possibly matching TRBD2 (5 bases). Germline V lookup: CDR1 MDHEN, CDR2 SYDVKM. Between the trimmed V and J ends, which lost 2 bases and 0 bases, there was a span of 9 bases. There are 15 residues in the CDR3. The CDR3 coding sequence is TGTGCCAGCAGTTTAATCGGGGAGAGCACAGATACGCAGTATTTT. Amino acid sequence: CASSLIGESTDTQYF.

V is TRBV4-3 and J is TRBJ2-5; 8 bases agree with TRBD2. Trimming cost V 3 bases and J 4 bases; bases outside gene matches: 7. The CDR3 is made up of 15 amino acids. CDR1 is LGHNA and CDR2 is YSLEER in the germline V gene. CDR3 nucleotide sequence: TGCGCCAGCAGCCAGGCCGGGACTAGTGCAGAGACCCAGTACTTC. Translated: CASSQAGTSAETQYF.

The CDR3 bases are TGCGCCAGCAGGGGGACAGGGGTCGCTGGGGCCAACGTCCTGACTTTC. Protein product: CASRGTGVAGANVLTF. The J gene is TRBJ2-6, the V gene TRBV10-2; 10 bases are shared with TRBD1. V was clipped by 6 bases and J by 2 bases; unmatched bases: 4. CDR3 length equals 16 residues. The V gene's germline CDR1 is WSHSY and CDR2 SAAADI.

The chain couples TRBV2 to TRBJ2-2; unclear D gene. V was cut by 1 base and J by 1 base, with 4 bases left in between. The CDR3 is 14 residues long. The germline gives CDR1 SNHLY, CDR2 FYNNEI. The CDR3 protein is CASSEDLNTGELFF. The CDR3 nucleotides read TGTGCCAGCAGTGAAGACTTGAACACCGGGGAGCTGTTTTTT.

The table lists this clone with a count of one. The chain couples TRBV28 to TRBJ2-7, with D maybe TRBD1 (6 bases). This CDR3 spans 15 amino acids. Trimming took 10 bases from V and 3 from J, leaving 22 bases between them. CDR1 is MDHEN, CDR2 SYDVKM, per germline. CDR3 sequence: CATHPGEYLNYEQYF. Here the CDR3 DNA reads TGTGCCACCCACCCAGGGGAATACCTCAACTACGAGCAGTACTTC.

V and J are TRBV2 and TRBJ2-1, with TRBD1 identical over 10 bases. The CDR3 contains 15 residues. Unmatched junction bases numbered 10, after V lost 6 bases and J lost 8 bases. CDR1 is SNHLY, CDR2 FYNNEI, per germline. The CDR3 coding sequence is TGTGCCAGCAGGTCCCGGGACAGGGGTAGCGATGAGCAGTTCTTC. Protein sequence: CASRSRDRGSDEQFF.

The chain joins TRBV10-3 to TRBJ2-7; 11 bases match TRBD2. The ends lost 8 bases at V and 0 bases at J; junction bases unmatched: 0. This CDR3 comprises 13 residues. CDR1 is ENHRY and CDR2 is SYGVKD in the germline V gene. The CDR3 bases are TGTGCCATCGGGACTAGCGGCTCCTACGAGCAGTACTTC. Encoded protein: CAIGTSGSYEQYF.

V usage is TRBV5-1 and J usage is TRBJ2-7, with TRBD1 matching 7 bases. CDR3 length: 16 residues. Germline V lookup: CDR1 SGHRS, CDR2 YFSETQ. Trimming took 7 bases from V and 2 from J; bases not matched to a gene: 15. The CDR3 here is CASPLTGNLSTYEQYF. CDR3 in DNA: TGCGCCAGCCCTCTGACAGGGAACCTTTCTACCTACGAGCAGTACTTC.

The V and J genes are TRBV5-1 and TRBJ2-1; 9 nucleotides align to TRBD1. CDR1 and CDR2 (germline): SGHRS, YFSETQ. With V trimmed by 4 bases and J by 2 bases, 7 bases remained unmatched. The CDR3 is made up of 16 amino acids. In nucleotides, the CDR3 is TGCGCCAGCAGCAAAGATACAGGGGGCACCTACAATGAGCAGTTCTTC. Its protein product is CASSKDTGGTYNEQFF. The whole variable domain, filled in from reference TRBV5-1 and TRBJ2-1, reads KAGVTQTPRYLIKTRGQQVTLSCSPISGHRSVSWYQQTPGQGLQFLFEYFSETQRNKGNFPGRFSGRQFSNSRSEMNVSTLELGDSALYLCASSKDTGGTYNEQFFGPGTRLTVL.

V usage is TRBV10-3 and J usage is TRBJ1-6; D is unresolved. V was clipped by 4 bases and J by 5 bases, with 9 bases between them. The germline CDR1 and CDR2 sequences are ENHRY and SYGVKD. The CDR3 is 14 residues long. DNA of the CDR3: TGTGCCATCAGTGCCGGGATGAATAATTCACCCCTCCACTTT. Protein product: CAISAGMNNSPLHF.

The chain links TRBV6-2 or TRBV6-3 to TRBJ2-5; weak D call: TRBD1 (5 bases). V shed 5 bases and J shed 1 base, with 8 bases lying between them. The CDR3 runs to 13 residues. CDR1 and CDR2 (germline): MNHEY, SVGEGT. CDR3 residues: CASSNTGQETQYF. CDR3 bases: TGTGCCAGCAGTAACACAGGCCAAGAGACCCAGTACTTC.

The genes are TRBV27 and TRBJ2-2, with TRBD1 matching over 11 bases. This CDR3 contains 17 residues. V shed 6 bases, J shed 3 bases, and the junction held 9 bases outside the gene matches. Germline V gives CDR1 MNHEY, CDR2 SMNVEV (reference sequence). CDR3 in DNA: TGTGCCAGCAGATCAATCCCGGGACAGGGGGACACCGGGGAGCTGTTTTTT. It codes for CASRSIPGQGDTGELFF.

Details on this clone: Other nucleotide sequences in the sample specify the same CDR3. The CDR3 reads CASSEGTGYGYTF. CDR3 coding DNA: TGTGCCAGCAGTGAAGGTACAGGGTATGGCTACACCTTC. This chain joins TRBV2 and TRBJ1-2; D perhaps matches TRBD1 (6 bases). The CDR3 is 13 amino acids. Germline CDR1 is SNHLY and CDR2 is FYNNEI. Trimming took 1 base from V and 5 from J, leaving 8 bases between them.

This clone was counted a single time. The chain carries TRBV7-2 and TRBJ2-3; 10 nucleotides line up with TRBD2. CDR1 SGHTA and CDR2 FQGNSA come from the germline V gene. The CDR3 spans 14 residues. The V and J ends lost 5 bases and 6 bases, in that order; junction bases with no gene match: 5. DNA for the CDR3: TGTGCCAGCAGCCCTACTAGCGGGATTGATACGCAGTATTTT. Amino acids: CASSPTSGIDTQYF.

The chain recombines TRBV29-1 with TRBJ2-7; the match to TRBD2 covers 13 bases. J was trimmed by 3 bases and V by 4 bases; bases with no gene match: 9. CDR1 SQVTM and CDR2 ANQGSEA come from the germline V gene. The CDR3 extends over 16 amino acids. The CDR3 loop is CSVATSGRWANYEQYF. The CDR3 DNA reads TGCAGCGTTGCGACTAGCGGGAGGTGGGCCAACTACGAGCAGTACTTC.

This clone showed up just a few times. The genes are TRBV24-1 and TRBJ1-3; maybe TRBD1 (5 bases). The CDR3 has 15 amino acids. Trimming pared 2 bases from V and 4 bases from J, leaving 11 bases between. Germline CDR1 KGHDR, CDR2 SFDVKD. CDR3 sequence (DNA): TGTGCCACCAGTGATTCCGCCAGGGCCGGAAACACCATATATTTT. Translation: CATSDSARAGNTIYF.

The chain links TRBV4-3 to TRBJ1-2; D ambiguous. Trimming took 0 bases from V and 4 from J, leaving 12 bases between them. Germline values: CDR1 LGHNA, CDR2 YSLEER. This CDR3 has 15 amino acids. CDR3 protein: CASSQDLGTAYGYTF. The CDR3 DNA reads TGCGCCAGCAGCCAAGATCTCGGAACAGCCTATGGCTACACCTTC.

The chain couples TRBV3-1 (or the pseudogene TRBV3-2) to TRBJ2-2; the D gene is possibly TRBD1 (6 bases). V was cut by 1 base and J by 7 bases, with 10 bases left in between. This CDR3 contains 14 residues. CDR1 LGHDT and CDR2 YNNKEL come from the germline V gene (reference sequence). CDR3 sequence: CASSQGQAIGELFF. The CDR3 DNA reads TGTGCCAGCAGCCAAGGACAGGCCATCGGGGAGCTGTTTTTT.